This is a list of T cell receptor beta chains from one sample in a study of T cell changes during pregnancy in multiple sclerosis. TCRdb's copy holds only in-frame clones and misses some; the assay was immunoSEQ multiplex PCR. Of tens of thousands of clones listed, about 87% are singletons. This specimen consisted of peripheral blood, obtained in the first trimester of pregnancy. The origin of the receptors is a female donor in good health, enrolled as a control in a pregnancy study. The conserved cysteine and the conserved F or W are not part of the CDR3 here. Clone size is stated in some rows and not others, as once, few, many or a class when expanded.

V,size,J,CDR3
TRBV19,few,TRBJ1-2,ASSRNRQGDYGYT
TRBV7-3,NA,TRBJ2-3,ASSRGGLTMDTQY
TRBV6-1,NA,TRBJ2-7,ASSEEVGSGGEQY
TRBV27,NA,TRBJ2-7,ASSSGQYSYEQY
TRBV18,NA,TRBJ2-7,ASSPPSGVKVYEQY
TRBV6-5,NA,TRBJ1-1,ASSYLGTGGTEAF
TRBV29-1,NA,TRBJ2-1,SVESGINPYNEQF
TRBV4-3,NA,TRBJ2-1,ASSLFDRDSYNEQF
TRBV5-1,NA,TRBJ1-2,ASSRARGQGDGYT
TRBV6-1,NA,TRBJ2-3,ASSGWTRRADTQY
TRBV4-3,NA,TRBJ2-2,ASSQDGTSGERNTGELF
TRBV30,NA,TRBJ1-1,ASFLTEAF
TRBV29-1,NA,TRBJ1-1,SVTRDTHTEAF
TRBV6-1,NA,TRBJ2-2,ASSPLRAGELF
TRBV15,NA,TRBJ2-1,ATNKFMGPYNEQF
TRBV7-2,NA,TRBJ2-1,ASSFRTGRYNEQF
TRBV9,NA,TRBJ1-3,ASSVVPTTAGNTIY
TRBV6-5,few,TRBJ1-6,ASSAGVNSPLH
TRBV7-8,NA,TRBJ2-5,ASSLDRKETQY
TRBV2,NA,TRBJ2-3,ASPRGASTDTQY
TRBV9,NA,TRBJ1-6,ASSSGQGKDSPLH
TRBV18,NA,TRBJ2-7,ASSPSGLHEQY
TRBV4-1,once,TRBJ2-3,ASSLSFTSTDTQY
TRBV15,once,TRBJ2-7,ATSRGDRDYEQY
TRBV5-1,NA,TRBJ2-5,ASSLWTGGQETQY
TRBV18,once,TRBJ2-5,ASSPPIAQETQY
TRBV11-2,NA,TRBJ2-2,ASSSSGQGTGELF
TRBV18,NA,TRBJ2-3,ASSPSSSNTQY
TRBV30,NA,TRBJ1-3,ACPGQGFGNTIY
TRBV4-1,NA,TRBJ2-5,ASSQSGDPSGTQY
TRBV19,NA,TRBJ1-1,ASSPGNPNTEAF
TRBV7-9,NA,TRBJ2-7,ASSLEEGAHEQY
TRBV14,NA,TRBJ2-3,ASSQVRGGPYTDTQY
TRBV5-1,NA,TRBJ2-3,ASSSTPGGTDTQY
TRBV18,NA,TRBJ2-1,ASSPDSGGPSYNEQF
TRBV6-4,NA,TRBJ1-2,ASSDTGSRNYGYT
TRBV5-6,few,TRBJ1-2,ASSLVQGEGGYT
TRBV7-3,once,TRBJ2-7,ASSLTSGGISNEQY
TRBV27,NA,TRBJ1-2,ASSHQSYGYT
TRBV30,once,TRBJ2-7,AWGSGGDRVRYEQY
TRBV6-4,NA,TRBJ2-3,ASSLAGGTDTQY
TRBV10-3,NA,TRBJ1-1,AISFSRVLNTEAF
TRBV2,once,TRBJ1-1,ASQGSGEAF
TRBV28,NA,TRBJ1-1,ASSPLSTEAF
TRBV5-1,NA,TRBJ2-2,ASSLGVAGELF
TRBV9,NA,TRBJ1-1,ASSPDRGTWNTEAF
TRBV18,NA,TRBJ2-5,ASSPPEGPGEHFRETQY